This T cell receptor beta chain emerged from a study of T cells in narcolepsy. This CDR3 is 14 amino acids long. CDR1 and CDR2 (germline): PRHDT, FYEKMQ (reference sequence). The V end was cut by 0 bases, the J end by 7 bases, with 12 bases between. Overall study results and limits: Blood of same and different patients, but not healthy controls, reportedly held recurring autoreactive clonotypes.

As for this clone: Antigen specificity is unknown.

Clones were sequenced by immunoSEQ multiplex PCR, and TCRdb holds only the in-frame ones, with some missing. Of fewer than 35,000 clones in the sample, over 80% were seen once. This chain connects TRBV13 to TRBJ1-2; D is possibly TRBD1 (5 bases). Material: CD45RA- memory CD4+ T cells from PBMCs. This clonotype originated in a human donor with narcolepsy. CDR3 residues: CASSLGRRGGGYTF. The CDR3 coding sequence is TGTGCCAGCAGCTTAGGCAGGAGGGGCGGTGGCTACACCTTC.